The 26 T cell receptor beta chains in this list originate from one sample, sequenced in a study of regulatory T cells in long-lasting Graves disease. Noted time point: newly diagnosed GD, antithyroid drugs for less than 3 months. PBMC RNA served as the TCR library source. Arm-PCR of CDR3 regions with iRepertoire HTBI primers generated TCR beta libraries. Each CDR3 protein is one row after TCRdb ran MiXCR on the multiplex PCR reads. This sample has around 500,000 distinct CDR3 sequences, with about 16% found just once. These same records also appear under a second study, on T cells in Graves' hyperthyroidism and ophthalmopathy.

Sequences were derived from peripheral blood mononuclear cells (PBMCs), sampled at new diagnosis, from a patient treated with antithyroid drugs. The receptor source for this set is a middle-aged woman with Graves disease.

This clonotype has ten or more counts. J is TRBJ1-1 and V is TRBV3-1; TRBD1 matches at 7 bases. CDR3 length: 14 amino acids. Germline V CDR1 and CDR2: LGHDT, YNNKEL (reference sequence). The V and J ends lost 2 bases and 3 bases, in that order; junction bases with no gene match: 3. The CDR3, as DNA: TGTGCCAGCAGCCAACGGGACAGCCACACTGAAGCTTTCTTT. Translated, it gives CASSQRDSHTEAFF. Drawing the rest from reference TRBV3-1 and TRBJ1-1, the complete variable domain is DTAVSQTPKYLVTQMGNDKSIKCEQNLGHDTMYWYKQDSKKFLKIMFSYNNKELIINETVPNRFSPKSPDKAHLNLHINSLELGDSAVYFCASSQRDSHTEAFFGQGTRLTVV.

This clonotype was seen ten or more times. The CDR3 is CASGSGGELFF. The CDR3, as DNA: TGTGCCAGCGGGTCCGGCGGGGAGCTGTTTTTT. The J gene is TRBJ2-2, the V gene TRBV12-3 or TRBV12-4; D is unresolved. The CDR3 loop spans 11 amino acids. Trimming pared 8 bases from V and 7 bases from J, leaving 8 bases between.

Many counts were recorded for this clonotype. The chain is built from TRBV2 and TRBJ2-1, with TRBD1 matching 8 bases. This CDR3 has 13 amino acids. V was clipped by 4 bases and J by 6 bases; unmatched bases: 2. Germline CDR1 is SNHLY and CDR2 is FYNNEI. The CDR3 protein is CASSGQGRNEQFF. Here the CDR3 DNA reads TGTGCCAGCAGTGGACAGGGGCGCAATGAGCAGTTCTTC.

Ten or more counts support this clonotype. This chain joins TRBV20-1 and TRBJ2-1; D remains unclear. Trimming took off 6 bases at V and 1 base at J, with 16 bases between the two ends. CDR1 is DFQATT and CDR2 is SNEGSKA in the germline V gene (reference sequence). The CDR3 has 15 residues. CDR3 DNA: TGCAGTGCCAAACATCAAGAAACATCCTACAATGAGCAGTTCTTC. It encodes CSAKHQETSYNEQFF.

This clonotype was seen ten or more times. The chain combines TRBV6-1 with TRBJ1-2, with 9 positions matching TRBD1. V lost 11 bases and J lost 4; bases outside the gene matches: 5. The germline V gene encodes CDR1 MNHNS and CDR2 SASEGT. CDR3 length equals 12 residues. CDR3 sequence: CASRTGVYGYTF. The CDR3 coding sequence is TGTGCCTCCCGGACAGGGGTCTATGGCTACACCTTC.

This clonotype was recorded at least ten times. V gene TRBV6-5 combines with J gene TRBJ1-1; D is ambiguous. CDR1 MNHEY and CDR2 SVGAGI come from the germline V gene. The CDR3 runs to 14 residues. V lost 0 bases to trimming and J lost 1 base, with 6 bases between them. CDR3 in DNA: TGTGCCAGCAGTTACTCGATGTGGAACACTGAAGCTTTCTTT. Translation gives CASSYSMWNTEAFF.

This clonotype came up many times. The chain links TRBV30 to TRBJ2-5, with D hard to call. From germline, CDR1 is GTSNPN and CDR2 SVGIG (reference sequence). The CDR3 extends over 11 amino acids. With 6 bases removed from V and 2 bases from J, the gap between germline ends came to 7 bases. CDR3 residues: CACALQETQYF. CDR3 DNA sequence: TGTGCCTGCGCCCTGCAAGAGACCCAGTACTTC.

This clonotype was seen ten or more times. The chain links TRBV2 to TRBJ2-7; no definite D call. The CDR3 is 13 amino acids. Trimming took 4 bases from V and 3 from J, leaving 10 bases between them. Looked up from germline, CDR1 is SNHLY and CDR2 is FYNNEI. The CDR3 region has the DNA TGTGCCAGCAGTGGGGTGGGGAACTACGAGCAGTACTTC. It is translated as CASSGVGNYEQYF.

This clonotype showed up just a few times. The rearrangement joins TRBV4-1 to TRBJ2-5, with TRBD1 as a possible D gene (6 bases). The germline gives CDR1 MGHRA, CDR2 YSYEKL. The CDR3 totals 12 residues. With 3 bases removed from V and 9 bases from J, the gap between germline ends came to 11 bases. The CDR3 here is CASSQARGSQYF. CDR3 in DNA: TGCGCCAGCAGCCAGGCAAGGGGGTCCCAGTACTTC.

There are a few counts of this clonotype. The CDR3 coding sequence is TGCAGTGCTCCCCGGCCGGGACACCCACCCTACGAGCAGTACTTC. Encoded protein: CSAPRPGHPPYEQYF. This chain joins TRBV20-1 and TRBJ2-7; tentatively, D is TRBD1 (6 bases). The CDR3 contains 15 residues. Germline V gene data show CDR1 as DFQATT and CDR2 as SNEGSKA (reference sequence). Trimming shortened V by 5 bases and J by 2 bases, and 19 bases separated the two germline ends.

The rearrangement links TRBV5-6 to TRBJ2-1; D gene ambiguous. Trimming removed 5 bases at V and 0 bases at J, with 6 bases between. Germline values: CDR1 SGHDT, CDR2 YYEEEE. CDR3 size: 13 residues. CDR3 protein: CASRVGSYNEQFF. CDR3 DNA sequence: TGTGCCAGCAGAGTGGGCTCCTACAATGAGCAGTTCTTC.

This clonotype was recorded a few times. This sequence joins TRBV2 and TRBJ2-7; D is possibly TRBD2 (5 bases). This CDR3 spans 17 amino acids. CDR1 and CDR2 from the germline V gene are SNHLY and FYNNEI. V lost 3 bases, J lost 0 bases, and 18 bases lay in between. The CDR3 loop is CASSDGSLAAGSYEQYF. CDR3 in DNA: TGTGCCAGCAGTGATGGTAGTTTGGCTGCGGGCTCCTACGAGCAGTACTTC.

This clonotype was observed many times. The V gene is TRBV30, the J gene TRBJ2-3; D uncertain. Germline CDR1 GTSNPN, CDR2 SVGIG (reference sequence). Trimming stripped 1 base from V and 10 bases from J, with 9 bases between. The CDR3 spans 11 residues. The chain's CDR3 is CAWSGAGPQYF. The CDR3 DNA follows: TGTGCCTGGAGTGGTGCAGGTCCGCAGTATTTT.

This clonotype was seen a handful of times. CDR3 loop: CASSSRPSGGELFF. For the CDR3, the DNA is TGTGCCAGCAGCTCAAGGCCGAGCGGCGGGGAGCTGTTTTTT. V usage is TRBV11-2 and J usage is TRBJ2-2; possible D gene TRBD2, 5 bases. CDR1 and CDR2 from the germline V gene are SGHAT and FQNNGV. Trimming stripped 4 bases from V and 7 bases from J, with 13 bases between. This CDR3 is 14 amino acids long.

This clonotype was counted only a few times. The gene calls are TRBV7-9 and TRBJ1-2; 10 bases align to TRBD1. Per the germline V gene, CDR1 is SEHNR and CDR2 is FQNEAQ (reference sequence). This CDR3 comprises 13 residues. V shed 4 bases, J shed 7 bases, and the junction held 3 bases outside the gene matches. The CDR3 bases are TGTGCCAGCAGCTCCGACAGGGGGCCTGGCTACACCTTC. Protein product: CASSSDRGPGYTF.

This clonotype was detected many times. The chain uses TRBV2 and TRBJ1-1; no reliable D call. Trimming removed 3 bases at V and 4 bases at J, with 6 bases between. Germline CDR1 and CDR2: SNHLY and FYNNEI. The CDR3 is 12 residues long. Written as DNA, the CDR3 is TGTGCCAGCAGTGAGGGCAGCACTGAAGCTTTCTTT. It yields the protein CASSEGSTEAFF.

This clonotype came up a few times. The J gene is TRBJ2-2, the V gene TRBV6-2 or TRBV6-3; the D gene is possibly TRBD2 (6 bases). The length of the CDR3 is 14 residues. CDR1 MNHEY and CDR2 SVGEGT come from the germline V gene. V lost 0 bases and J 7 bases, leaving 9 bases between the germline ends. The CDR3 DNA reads TGTGCCAGCAGTTACTCGTTCGGGAGCGGGGAGCTGTTTTTT. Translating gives CASSYSFGSGELFF.

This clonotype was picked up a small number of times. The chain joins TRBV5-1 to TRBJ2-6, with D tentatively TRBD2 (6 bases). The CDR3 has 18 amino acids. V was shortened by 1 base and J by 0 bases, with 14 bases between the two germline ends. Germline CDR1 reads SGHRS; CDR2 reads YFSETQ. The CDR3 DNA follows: TGCGCCAGCAGCTTGAGAAGCGGGTGGTCCTCTGGGGCCAACGTCCTGACTTTC. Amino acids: CASSLRSGWSSGANVLTF.

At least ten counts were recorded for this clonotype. This chain's CDR3 is CASSFGGSETQYF. DNA for the CDR3: TGTGCCAGCAGCTTTGGGGGCTCGGAGACCCAGTACTTC. V and J are TRBV11-2 and TRBJ2-5, with a possible D match to TRBD1 (6 bases). Germline V lookup: CDR1 SGHAT, CDR2 FQNNGV. Trimming removed 3 bases from V and 5 bases from J, with 10 bases in between. The CDR3 covers 13 residues.

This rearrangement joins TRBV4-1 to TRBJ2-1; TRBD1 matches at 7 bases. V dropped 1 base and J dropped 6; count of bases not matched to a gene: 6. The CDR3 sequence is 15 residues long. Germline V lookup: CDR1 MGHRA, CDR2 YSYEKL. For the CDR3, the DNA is TGCGCCAGCAGCCAAGTAGGGGGCGGATGCAATGAGCAGTTCTTC. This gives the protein CASSQVGGGCNEQFF.

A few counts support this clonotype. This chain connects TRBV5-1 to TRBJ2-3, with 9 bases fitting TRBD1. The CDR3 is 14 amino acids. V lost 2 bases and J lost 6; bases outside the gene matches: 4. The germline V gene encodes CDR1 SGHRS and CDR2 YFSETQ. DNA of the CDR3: TGCGCCAGCAGCTTAAGGACAGGGGAGGATACGCAGTATTTT. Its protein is CASSLRTGEDTQYF.

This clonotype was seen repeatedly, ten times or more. CDR3 nucleotides: TGCGCCAGCAGCACCCGCGGAGTGGATAATTCACCCCTCCACTTT. The encoded protein is CASSTRGVDNSPLHF. The V call is TRBV5-1, the J call TRBJ1-6; D unresolved. V was clipped by 4 bases and J by 5 bases, with 13 bases between them. The CDR3 runs to 15 residues. Germline V gene lookup returns CDR1 SGHRS and CDR2 YFSETQ. Filled out from reference TRBV5-1 and TRBJ1-6, the complete variable domain reads KAGVTQTPRYLIKTRGQQVTLSCSPISGHRSVSWYQQTPGQGLQFLFEYFSETQRNKGNFPGRFSGRQFSNSRSEMNVSTLELGDSALYLCASSTRGVDNSPLHFGNGTRLTVT.

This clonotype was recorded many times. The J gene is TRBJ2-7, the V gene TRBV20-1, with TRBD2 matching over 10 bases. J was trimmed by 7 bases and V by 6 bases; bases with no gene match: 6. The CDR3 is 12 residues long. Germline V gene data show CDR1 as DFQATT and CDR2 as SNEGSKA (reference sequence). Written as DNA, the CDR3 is TGCAGTGCCCTTAGCGGGGGGCAAGAGCAGTACTTC. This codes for CSALSGGQEQYF.

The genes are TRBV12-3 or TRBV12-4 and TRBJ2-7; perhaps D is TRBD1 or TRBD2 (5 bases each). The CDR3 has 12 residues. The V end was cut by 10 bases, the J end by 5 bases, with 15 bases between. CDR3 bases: TGTGCCACTCCCGTGGGGGTAAACGAGCAGTACTTC. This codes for CATPVGVNEQYF.

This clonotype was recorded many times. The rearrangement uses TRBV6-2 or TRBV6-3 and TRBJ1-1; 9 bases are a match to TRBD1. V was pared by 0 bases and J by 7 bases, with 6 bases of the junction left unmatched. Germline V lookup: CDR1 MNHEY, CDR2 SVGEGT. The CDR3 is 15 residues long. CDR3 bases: TGTGCCAGCAGTTACTCTAACAGGGGGCTTGGTGAAGCTTTCTTT. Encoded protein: CASSYSNRGLGEAFF.

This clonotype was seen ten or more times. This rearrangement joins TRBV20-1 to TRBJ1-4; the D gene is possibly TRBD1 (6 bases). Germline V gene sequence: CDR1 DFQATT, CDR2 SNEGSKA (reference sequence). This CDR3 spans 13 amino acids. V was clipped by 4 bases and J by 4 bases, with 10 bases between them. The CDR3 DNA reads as TGCAGTGCTACACAGGGAAATAATGAAAAACTGTTTTTT. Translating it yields CSATQGNNEKLFF.